Here is one TCR beta chain with its context. This sample is part of a study of blood T cell repertoires in COVID-19. Study-wide background: From T cells, B-cell-depleted T cells, or PBMCs came the material, which was cDNA or gDNA.

The table came from immunoSEQ multiplex PCR; TCRdb's copy has only in-frame clones and leaves some out. The sample lists about 280,000 clones, around 89% seen once, with 1.7% in the top ten. There are 12 residues in the CDR3. V was pared by 6 bases and J by 8 bases, with 14 bases between. CDR1 and CDR2 (germline): SQVTM, ANQGSEA. Ages ranged from about 18 to 89 years, with residence in 20 to 30 US areas. Assignment of participants to cohorts was predicated upon participant-reported clinical history. The source is a woman aged 18-29 years with acute COVID-19. The rearrangement joins TRBV29-1 to TRBJ2-1; D possibly corresponds to TRBD2 (6 bases). The sequenced sample was PBMCs or T cells enriched from blood (not recorded which). CDR3 sequence reads: CSVRDSLYEQFF. CDR3 in DNA: TGCAGCGTCCGGGACTCCCTATATGAGCAGTTCTTC.